These 7 T cell receptor beta chains were all obtained from the same sample, sequenced in a study of T cell clonality in common variable immunodeficiency. Sequenced by immunoSEQ multiplex PCR; TCRdb stores in-frame clones only, minus some. This sample has 35,000 to 50,000 clones and no singletons, with roughly 1.9% in the ten largest. The source material was peripheral blood mononuclear cells. These receptors all come from a person aged 18 to 69 in good health.

This clone was picked up many times. The read halts 3 residues ahead of the CDR3 end, with the missing end drawn from the germline J gene. The V call is TRBV18, the J call TRBJ2-5; D is unclear. From germline, CDR1 is KGHSH and CDR2 LQKENI. The CDR3 is 14 residues long. V was clipped by 6 bases and J by 2 bases, with 13 bases between them. The CDR3 reads CASSLSNRQETQYF. The covered CDR3 bases are TGTGCCAGCTCCCTAAGCAACAGACAAGAGACC.

About this clone itself: The CDR3 end falls 3 residues outside the read, so it is completed with the germline J gene. This rearrangement joins TRBV7-8 to TRBJ2-4; 9 nucleotides match TRBD1. CDR3 size: 14 residues. Germline-derived CDR1 and CDR2 are SGHVS and FQNEAQ. The CDR3 sequence is CASSLATGGYGQYF. Incomplete CDR3 DNA: TGTGCCAGCAGCTTAGCTACAGGGGGCTATGGT.

In its sample, this clone was seen many times. From the germline J gene comes the end of the CDR3, since the read stops 3 residues before it. The chain combines TRBV2 with TRBJ2-5; perhaps TRBD1 as D (5 bases). The CDR3 covers 13 residues. The V gene lost 0 bases and the J gene lost 5 bases, with 7 bases spanning the gap. Per germline, CDR1 SNHLY and CDR2 FYNNEI. CDR3 amino acids: CASSEARVETQYF. Incomplete CDR3 DNA: TGTGCCAGCAGTGAAGCCAGGGTTGAGACC.

This clone appeared many times. The CDR3 extends 3 residues past the end of the read, so its final part is completed from the germline J gene. The V and J genes are TRBV14 and TRBJ1-2; D is ambiguous. This CDR3 region has 14 residues. Germline assignment: CDR1 SGHDN and CDR2 FVKESK. The CDR3 spells CASSPVNGGYGYTF. CDR3 DNA (partial): TGTGCCAGCAGCCCCGTAAACGGCGGATACGGC. Looking up the rest from reference TRBV14 and TRBJ1-2 gives the full variable domain: EAGVTQFPSHSVIEKGQTVTLRCDPISGHDNLYWYRRVMGKEIKFLLHFVKESKQDESGMPNNRFLAERTGGTYSTLKVQPAELEDSGVYFCASSPVNGGYGYTFGSGTRLTVV.

This clone has at least ten counts. The read is 3 residues too short to cover the CDR3 end, so that end is filled in from the germline J gene. V gene TRBV5-6 combines with J gene TRBJ1-2; TRBD1 might be the D (6 bases). The CDR3 sequence is 13 residues long. The germline gives CDR1 SGHDT, CDR2 YYEEEE. CDR3 DNA, as far as it was read: TGTGCCAGCAGCCTAGGAGGGGGTTCTTTG. It codes for CASSLGGGSL. The CDR3 as a whole reads CASSLGGGSLYTF.

This clone was seen at least ten times. CDR3 loop: CASRPDRLGNQPQHF. The sequenced part of the CDR3 DNA is TGTGCCAGCAGACCGGACAGGTTAGGAAATCAGCCC. V is TRBV2 and J is TRBJ1-5; the match to TRBD1 covers 7 bases. Read coverage stops 3 residues before the CDR3 terminus; the germline J gene supplies the remainder. This CDR3 is 15 amino acids long. The V gene end was trimmed by 6 bases and the J gene end by 4 bases; junction bases not matched to a gene: 9. Germline V gene lookup returns CDR1 SNHLY and CDR2 FYNNEI.

Concerning this clone itself: The missing CDR3 end, 3 residues past where the read stops, is filled in from the germline J gene. The chain uses TRBV11-2 and TRBJ1-1; tentative D call: TRBD1 (5 bases). The germline gives CDR1 SGHAT, CDR2 FQNNGV. This CDR3 contains 11 residues. CDR3 bases read: TGTGCCAGCAGCTATCGGACAGAA. This codes for CASSYRTE. The whole CDR3 region reads CASSYRTEAFF.